What follows describes a single T cell receptor beta chain. A much larger clone sits a single nucleotide away, making a read error possible. The TCR beta CDR3 regions underwent amplification using RNA transcripts as the source. Primed by the HTBI set, a first-round RT-PCR was run on the TCR CDR3. TCRdb ran MiXCR on the multiplex PCR reads and lists one entry per CDR3 protein. The data contain 560,000 or so distinct CDR3 sequences, around 20% of them singletons. CDR1 ENHRY and CDR2 SYGVKD come from the germline V gene. Trimming took 8 bases from V and 4 from J, leaving 14 bases between them. CDR3 length equals 14 residues. Exclusion of a patient resulted from uncontrolled infection, other autoimmune disease, pregnancy or lactation. Thyroid ultrasound and orbital computed tomography, with clinical symptoms and serum thyroxine and TRAb, informed diagnoses. The sample is drawn from a study of T cells in Graves' hyperthyroidism and ophthalmopathy.

The clonotype originates from a man aged 40-49 years with Graves' ophthalmopathy. Sequences were obtained from blood. The V call is TRBV10-3, the J call TRBJ2-2; weak D call: TRBD1 (6 bases). The CDR3 sequence is CAISGTLITGELFF. CDR3 nucleotides: TGTGCCATCTCCGGGACACTAATCACCGGGGAGCTGTTTTTT.